This TCR beta chain comes out of a study of shared clonotypes between healthy human individuals. Across the study: Researchers drew samples from a couple of women and a few men aged 18 to 49. Each donor's CD8 memory used one plate, CD8 naive two, each CD4 subset three.

CD8 cells regarded as naive lacked CD45RO, were positively chosen for CCR7, and omitted terminally differentiated effector memory CD45RA+ cells. This CDR3 spans 17 amino acids. V was clipped by 0 bases and J by 8 bases; unmatched bases: 11. Germline V CDR1 and CDR2: SGHRS, YFSETQ. In the original workflow: Without quality scores, immunoSEQ junctional reads could not be filtered like full-length reads. The method was immunoSEQ multiplex PCR; TCRdb's version includes in-frame clones alone and lacks a portion of them. Clone size and the V and J calls come from that table; the DNA yielded D and trimming. The profile shows some 580,000 clones, roughly 98% of them singletons.

This chain links TRBV5-1 with TRBJ2-1; 10 bases align to TRBD2. The source material was naive CD8+ T cells sorted from blood. This clonotype originated in a man aged 25-40 years in good health. Here the CDR3 DNA reads TGCGCCAGCAGCTTGGCCGCTAGCGGGAGCTGGGCGGATGAGCAGTTCTTC. It encodes CASSLAASGSWADEQFF.